The clone carrying this T cell receptor beta chain was detected a few times. Its antigen is currently unknown. TCR beta cDNA libraries included unique molecular identifiers. TCRdb passed the PCR reads through MiXCR, listing each CDR3 protein once. The data show approximately 690,000 distinct CDR3 sequences, around 64% seen once. These data come from a study of post-analysis software for immune sequencing data. Overall study results and limits: Higher frequency in patients than in controls was seen for a handful of TRBV segments, with TRBV5-6, TRBV5-1 and TRBV20-1 among them. Normalized Chao1 diversity was significantly lower in multiple sclerosis patients than in controls.

The germline gives CDR1 SEHNR, CDR2 FQNEAQ (reference sequence). This CDR3 has 14 amino acids. The V end lost 5 bases, the J end lost 2 bases, and 13 bases lay between the germline ends. Sequencing used blood. This clonotype was sampled from a girl aged 2-10 years with multiple sclerosis. The gene calls are TRBV7-9 and TRBJ2-7; D gene uncertain. This chain's CDR3 is CASSASTIPYEQYF. The CDR3 DNA reads as TGTGCCAGCAGCGCTTCGACAATACCCTACGAGCAGTACTTC.